Shown below are 28 T cell receptor beta chains from a single sample sequenced in a study of blood T cell repertoires in COVID-19 (dated by TCRdb to the early 2020s). Library preparation used the immunoSEQ multiplex PCR assay. TCRdb's version of the immuneACCESS table is confined to in-frame rearrangements and falls short of the full clone set. An unresolved V gene accounts for under half of the shortfall where checked; the remainder is of unknown origin. The table for this sample lists over 95,000 clones; 80% to 85% of them were counted only once. The ten biggest clones cover roughly 1.9% of the sample. Sequencing input: peripheral blood. The source of these receptors is a man in his sixties or seventies with active or convalescent COVID-19.

The rearrangement joins TRBV5-1 to TRBJ1-1; 9 bases match TRBD1. The trim removed 4 bases at V and 1 base at J, leaving 5 bases unmatched. This CDR3 has 15 amino acids. CDR1 and CDR2 from the germline V gene are SGHRS and YFSETQ. The CDR3 is CASSLQGAKNTEAFF. CDR3 nucleotides: TGCGCCAGCAGCCTACAGGGGGCGAAGAACACTGAAGCTTTCTTT. Full variable domain (missing parts from reference TRBV5-1 and TRBJ1-1): KAGVTQTPRYLIKTRGQQVTLSCSPISGHRSVSWYQQTPGQGLQFLFEYFSETQRNKGNFPGRFSGRQFSNSRSEMNVSTLELGDSALYLCASSLQGAKNTEAFFGQGTRLTVV.

This clone was detected a few times. The chain has TRBV27 and TRBJ1-1; tentative D call: TRBD1 (5 bases). Trimming took 3 bases from V and 5 from J, leaving 13 bases between them. This CDR3 spans 14 amino acids. Germline V CDR1 and CDR2: MNHEY, SMNVEV (reference sequence). The CDR3 coding sequence is TGTGCCAGCAGTTTTGCCAGGGTTGGTACTGAAGCTTTCTTT. Translation: CASSFARVGTEAFF.

The V gene is TRBV19, the J gene TRBJ1-1; D unresolved. V lost 6 bases and J lost 3, with 11 bases in between. Germline CDR1 LNHDA, CDR2 SQIVND (reference sequence). The CDR3 contains 13 residues. CDR3 DNA sequence: TGTGCCAGTAGATTGAAGCGAGACACTGAAGCTTTCTTT. It is translated as CASRLKRDTEAFF.

In its sample, this clone was seen once. The V and J genes are TRBV5-4 and TRBJ2-2, with TRBD2 matching 16 bases. Germline CDR1 reads SGHNT; CDR2 reads YYREEE (reference sequence). J was trimmed by 3 bases and V by 4 bases; bases with no gene match: 6. The CDR3 has 18 amino acids. The chain's CDR3 is CASSLGLAGGPDTGELFF. CDR3 nucleotide sequence: TGTGCCAGCAGCCTGGGACTAGCGGGGGGGCCGGACACCGGGGAGCTGTTTTTT.

The gene calls are TRBV7-2 and TRBJ2-7, with TRBD2 identical over 12 bases. The CDR3 consists of 17 residues. J gave up 1 base and V 2 bases, and 6 bases lay outside the gene matches. The germline CDR1 and CDR2 sequences are SGHTA and FQGNSA. The DNA of the CDR3 is TGTGCCAGCAGCTTATCCCTAGCGGGGGGGCGGTCCTACGAGCAGTACTTC. The encoded protein is CASSLSLAGGRSYEQYF.

The table lists this clone with a few counts. The gene calls are TRBV19 and TRBJ1-5; the D gene is possibly TRBD1 (5 bases). Germline V gene data show CDR1 as LNHDA and CDR2 as SQIVND (reference sequence). CDR3 length: 16 residues. Trimming took 1 base from V and 4 from J, leaving 14 bases between them. The CDR3 region is CASSIGTQGRNQPQHF. The CDR3 DNA reads TGTGCCAGTAGTATAGGTACGCAGGGCCGGAATCAGCCCCAGCATTTT. Using reference TRBV19 and TRBJ1-5 for the parts outside the CDR3, the full variable domain is DGGITQSPKYLFRKEGQNVTLSCEQNLNHDAMYWYRQDPGQGLRLIYYSQIVNDFQKGDIAEGYSVSREKKESFPLTVTSAQKNPTAFYLCASSIGTQGRNQPQHFGDGTRLSIL.

This chain uses TRBV6-1 with TRBJ2-1; D unclear. This CDR3 has 12 amino acids. Trimming removed 2 bases from V and 9 bases from J, with 8 bases in between. The germline V gene encodes CDR1 MNHNS and CDR2 SASEGT. The CDR3 here is CASSERGVEQFF. The CDR3 bases are TGTGCCAGCAGTGAAAGAGGTGTTGAGCAGTTCTTC.

The rearrangement joins TRBV6-5 to TRBJ1-2; 10 bases are shared with TRBD1. This CDR3 is 15 amino acids long. With 8 bases clipped from V and 3 bases from J, the junction kept 9 bases outside the gene matches. CDR1 and CDR2 from the germline V gene are MNHEY and SVGAGI. The CDR3 reads CASVGTGATHYGYTF. The CDR3 DNA reads as TGTGCCAGCGTCGGGACAGGGGCCACCCACTATGGCTACACCTTC.

J is TRBJ2-3 and V is TRBV19; D is possibly TRBD2 (6 bases). V was shortened by 5 bases and J by 4 bases, with 16 bases between the two germline ends. This CDR3 is 15 amino acids long. CDR1 is LNHDA and CDR2 is SQIVND in the germline V gene (reference sequence). The CDR3: CASSPRLVSADTQYF. The CDR3 DNA reads as TGTGCCAGTAGTCCGAGACTAGTAAGCGCAGATACGCAGTATTTT.

This chain joins TRBV18 and TRBJ2-6, with D possibly matching TRBD1 (5 bases). CDR3 size: 16 residues. CDR1 KGHSH and CDR2 LQKENI come from the germline V gene. The ends were cut back, 2 bases at V and 4 bases at J, with 12 bases in the middle. CDR3 loop: CASSPVGVSGANVLTF. In nucleotides, the CDR3 is TGTGCCAGCTCACCAGTAGGGGTCAGCGGGGCCAACGTCCTGACTTTC.

In this sample, this clone turned up a few times. The CDR3 loop is CASSPSLTGAQPQHF. The CDR3 DNA reads as TGTGCCAGCAGCCCCAGCCTGACGGGAGCTCAGCCCCAGCATTTT. This chain joins TRBV7-2 and TRBJ1-5, with D unresolved. CDR3 length equals 15 residues. Trimming cost V 5 bases and J 6 bases, with 17 bases left between them. In germline, CDR1 is SGHTA, CDR2 FQGNSA.

J is TRBJ1-2 and V is TRBV5-1; perhaps TRBD1 as D (5 bases). CDR1 SGHRS and CDR2 YFSETQ come from the germline V gene. The V end was cut by 5 bases, the J end by 4 bases, with 15 bases between. The CDR3 totals 14 residues. The CDR3 is CASRNPGPTYGYTF. The CDR3 coding sequence is TGCGCCAGCAGAAATCCAGGGCCTACCTATGGCTACACCTTC.

V and J are TRBV23-1 and TRBJ2-7; 11 nucleotides match TRBD1. TRBV23-1 is filed as an ORF, its function uncertain. The CDR3 extends over 14 amino acids. V shed 7 bases, J shed 5 bases, and the junction held 7 bases outside the gene matches. CDR3 region: CASKGGTGGNEQYF. In DNA form, the CDR3 reads TGCGCCAGCAAGGGAGGGACAGGGGGGAACGAGCAGTACTTC.

The chain uses TRBV5-1 and TRBJ2-1; 9 bases line up with TRBD2. Germline V gene sequence: CDR1 SGHRS, CDR2 YFSETQ. The CDR3 sequence is 16 residues long. With V trimmed by 3 bases and J by 4 bases, 8 bases remained unmatched. CDR3 nucleotides: TGCGCCAGCAGCTGGACGTTTAGCGGGGGATACAATGAGCAGTTCTTC. It is translated as CASSWTFSGGYNEQFF. Drawing the rest from reference TRBV5-1 and TRBJ2-1, the complete variable domain is KAGVTQTPRYLIKTRGQQVTLSCSPISGHRSVSWYQQTPGQGLQFLFEYFSETQRNKGNFPGRFSGRQFSNSRSEMNVSTLELGDSALYLCASSWTFSGGYNEQFFGPGTRLTVL.

V is TRBV4-2 and J is TRBJ1-1; D might be TRBD1 (6 bases). Germline V gives CDR1 LGHNA, CDR2 YNFKEQ. V was shortened by 1 base and J by 4 bases, with 10 bases between the two germline ends. This CDR3 comprises 14 residues. The CDR3 spells CASSQVNRVTEAFF. The CDR3 nucleotides read TGTGCCAGCAGCCAAGTTAACAGGGTCACTGAAGCTTTCTTT.

V and J are TRBV30 and TRBJ1-2; D is perhaps TRBD1 (5 bases). The CDR3 totals 13 residues. Germline V gives CDR1 GTSNPN, CDR2 SVGIG (reference sequence). The V and J ends lost 3 bases and 2 bases respectively, with 10 bases between them. Here the CDR3 reads CAWSPGSNYGYTF. The CDR3 DNA is TGTGCCTGGAGCCCAGGGTCAAACTATGGCTACACCTTC. Drawing the rest from reference TRBV30 and TRBJ1-2, the complete variable domain is SQTIHQWPATLVQPVGSPLSLECTVEGTSNPNLYWYRQAAGRGLQLLFYSVGIGQISSEVPQNLSASRPQDRQFILSSKKLLLSDSGFYLCAWSPGSNYGYTFGSGTRLTVV.

This clone was counted a few times. The genes are TRBV5-1 and TRBJ1-4; 10 positions agree with TRBD1. The germline V gene has CDR1 SGHRS and CDR2 YFSETQ. This CDR3 has 15 residues. The V and J ends lost 3 bases and 5 bases, in that order; junction bases with no gene match: 4. The CDR3 DNA sequence: TGCGCCAGCAGCTCGGAGGGACAGGGGAATGAAAAACTGTTTTTT. As protein: CASSSEGQGNEKLFF. Together with reference TRBV5-1 and TRBJ1-4, the CDR3 gives the full variable domain: KAGVTQTPRYLIKTRGQQVTLSCSPISGHRSVSWYQQTPGQGLQFLFEYFSETQRNKGNFPGRFSGRQFSNSRSEMNVSTLELGDSALYLCASSSEGQGNEKLFFGSGTQLSVL.

V and J are TRBV7-8 and TRBJ1-5, with TRBD1 as a possible D gene (5 bases). Germline values: CDR1 SGHVS, CDR2 FQNEAQ. Trimming took 4 bases from V and 7 from J, leaving 11 bases between them. This CDR3 has 13 residues. CDR3 sequence: CASSSRGEQPQHF. The CDR3 DNA follows: TGTGCCAGCAGCTCGCGGGGGGAACAGCCCCAGCATTTT.

The chain couples TRBV7-3 to TRBJ2-1, with 12 positions matching TRBD2. Germline CDR1 SGHTA, CDR2 FQGTGA. The CDR3 has 15 amino acids. With 5 bases clipped from V and 8 bases from J, the junction kept 7 bases outside the gene matches. The CDR3 spells CASSRTSGAGDEQFF. The CDR3 DNA sequence: TGTGCCAGCAGCCGGACTAGCGGGGCGGGAGATGAGCAGTTCTTC.

In nucleotides, the CDR3 is TGTGCCACCAGTGATTTGAACAGCAGGGGCTACACCTTC. Protein: CATSDLNSRGYTF. The chain uses TRBV24-1 and TRBJ1-2, with unresolved D. V dropped 0 bases and J dropped 8 bases, with 9 bases sitting between them. From germline, CDR1 is KGHDR and CDR2 SFDVKD. The CDR3 consists of 13 residues.

This clone was detected a few times. The chain combines TRBV5-8 with TRBJ1-6, with D unclear. This CDR3 is 11 amino acids long. Germline CDR1 and CDR2: SGHTS and YDEGEE. V was pared by 1 base and J by 10 bases, with 3 bases between. As DNA, the CDR3 is TGTGCCAGCAGCTTGCTCTCACCCCTCCACTTT. Amino acid sequence: CASSLLSPLHF.

This chain uses TRBV7-9 with TRBJ2-2, with D possibly being TRBD2 (6 bases). The CDR3 runs 19 residues. Looked up from germline, CDR1 is SEHNR and CDR2 is FQNEAQ (reference sequence). Trimming shortened V by 4 bases and J by 0 bases, and 21 bases separated the two germline ends. The CDR3 nucleotides read TGTGCCAGCAGCTCTTACCCGGGGGACGAACGCTCGAACACCGGGGAGCTGTTTTTT. This encodes CASSSYPGDERSNTGELFF.

This rearrangement joins TRBV6-5 to TRBJ2-5, with D possibly TRBD1 on 6 matching bases. The germline V and J ends were trimmed by 2 bases and 3 bases, with 13 bases remaining between them. CDR3 length equals 15 residues. Looked up from germline, CDR1 is MNHEY and CDR2 is SVGAGI. CDR3 bases: TGTGCCAGCAGTTACGGAACAGGGTCAAAAGAGACCCAGTACTTC. This encodes CASSYGTGSKETQYF.

CDR3: CASSPGHLYEQYF. In DNA form, the CDR3 reads TGTGCCAGCAGCCCCGGACACCTCTACGAGCAGTACTTC. This chain links TRBV3-1 (or the pseudogene TRBV3-2) with TRBJ2-7; a weak D match, TRBD1 (5 bases). The CDR3 totals 13 residues. Germline loops: CDR1 LGHDT, CDR2 YNNKEL (reference sequence). V lost 4 bases and J lost 3, with 10 bases in between.

V and J are TRBV27 and TRBJ1-1, with 7 bases matching TRBD1. Germline CDR1 MNHEY, CDR2 SMNVEV (reference sequence). With V trimmed by 2 bases and J by 11 bases, 17 bases remained unmatched. This CDR3 is built from 16 residues. The chain's CDR3 is CASSLTPGTAERGAFF. CDR3 DNA: TGTGCCAGCAGTTTAACCCCCGGGACAGCCGAACGGGGGGCTTTCTTT.

This clone came up once. The chain has TRBV23-1 and TRBJ1-3; D is perhaps TRBD1 (5 bases). TRBV23-1 is an open reading frame whose function is uncertain. The CDR3 spans 13 residues. Trimming left V 9 bases short and J 12 bases short, with 21 bases between. The CDR3 DNA follows: TGCGCCAGAGACGCCCGGGACTTTTCTTGCATATATTTT. Its translation is CARDARDFSCIYF.

This clone was seen a single time. V and J are TRBV29-1 and TRBJ1-2; unclear D gene. This CDR3 comprises 11 residues. Germline CDR1 is SQVTM and CDR2 is ANQGSEA. V lost 1 base, J lost 9 bases, and 9 bases lay in between. The chain's CDR3 is CSVEVAGRYTF. The CDR3 DNA sequence: TGCAGCGTTGAAGTTGCGGGCCGCTACACCTTC.

The rearrangement links TRBV11-2 to TRBJ1-3; no definite D call. Trimming took 5 bases from V and 5 from J, leaving 22 bases between them. The CDR3 is made up of 17 amino acids. Germline V gives CDR1 SGHAT, CDR2 FQNNGV. CDR3 DNA: TGTGCCAGCAGCCTCTACCCGGAGTCGCGCGAGAGAAACACCATATATTTT. Translated: CASSLYPESRERNTIYF.